These T cell receptor beta chains were read from a single sample in a study of T cell responses to AZD1222 COVID-19 vaccine. Only in-frame clones appear in the TCRdb table, and some are missing; sequencing was by immunoSEQ multiplex PCR. The repertoire consists of about 120,000 clones, with approximately 85% occurring once and the leading ten covering about 8.6%. Sequencing used peripheral blood, obtained on day 0 of AZD1222 vaccination. The receptors derive from an adult in good health. CDR3s leave out the opening cysteine and the closing phenylalanine or tryptophan.

11	TRBV7-2	ASSLGQSNEQF
12	TRBV4-3	ASSQDLAIETQY
14	TRBV5-1	ASSPLGGSSGNTIY
14	TRBV28	ASSPMGQGFTGELF
15	TRBV5-1	ASSLKLSGLSSYEQY
14	TRBV7-2	ASSPRGLDINEKLF
12	TRBV6-5	ASSYRQAHTEAF
13	TRBV5-4	ASSSLGGGWDEQF
13	TRBV5-8	ASSFFRVRNTEAF
12	TRBV30	AWSPGQQYQPQH
15	TRBV19	ASSPGGLARSYNEQF
11	TRBV20-1	SASPGENYGYT
11	TRBV24-1	ATSGGHPETQY
10	TRBV12-5	ASGLGPLGQY
12	TRBV5-4	ASSLDGGDEKLF
10	TRBV11-2	ASSYPGREQY
11	TRBV18	ASGQRSNQPQH
11	TRBV7-2	ASSVDRVKGYT
12	TRBV7-9	ASSPSNWAYEQY
15	TRBV4-1	ASSQDSWRVSYNEQF
11	TRBV7-2	ASSLARDYGYT
10	TRBV18	ASSPMDRAAF
10	TRBV7-9	ASSLGQRGYT
12	TRBV6-5	ASRYDRVANTIY
17	TRBV21-1	ASSKMRGQGMGATDTQY
11	TRBV27	ASSLLSGETQY
12	TRBV3-1/TRBV3-2	ASSPGEGPDTQY
13	TRBV6-2/TRBV6-3	ASSYEGGLYNEQF
13	TRBV30	AWTGVGARDYGYT
13	TRBV27	ASSLGPISSYEQY
15	TRBV7-2	ASSQYAGQFSGNTIY
7	TRBV20-1	RPNYGYT
12	TRBV27	ASRTVSGANVLT
11	TRBV4-2	ASSDITGGIQY
11	TRBV23-1	ASSLMGGRGYT
13	TRBV5-1	ASSLGPGGNNEQY
8	TRBV19	GQGLETQY
11	TRBV19	ASSIRRNNEQF
16	TRBV7-9	ASSPLPRLAGGYNEQF
11	TRBV19	ASSTGQDPEQF
11	TRBV9	ASSVEGQETQY
16	TRBV11-3	ASSFWTYAAPRLETQY
11	TRBV6-5	ASSYFEGAGAF
13	TRBV3-1/TRBV3-2	ASSPASSYNSPLH
13	TRBV27	ASSLTSLVTDTQY
13	TRBV15	ATSRGKDSSYEQY
11	TRBV3-1/TRBV3-2	ASSHKGNTEAF
11	TRBV4-3	ASSRERNSPLH